The 19 T cell receptor beta chains listed next were all sequenced from one sample in a study of blood T cell repertoires in COVID-19. Sequencing was performed with immunoSEQ multiplex PCR; in TCRdb, only in-frame clones are kept and a portion is missing. The data show 24,000 or so clones, around 87% seen once. The sample was peripheral blood. These TCRs come from a human donor in a cohort sampled during active COVID-19. The donor label of this sample is uncertain.

V gene TRBV5-4 combines with J gene TRBJ2-5; 10 nucleotides line up with TRBD2. CDR3 length: 14 amino acids. Germline trimming cut 3 bases from V and 5 bases from J; bases unmatched to any gene: 4. Germline V CDR1 and CDR2: SGHNT, YYREEE (reference sequence). This chain's CDR3 is CASSSGTSAETQYF. CDR3 coding DNA: TGTGCCAGCAGCTCCGGGACTAGCGCGGAGACCCAGTACTTC. Variable domain in full (rest from reference TRBV5-4 and TRBJ2-5): ETGVTQSPTHLIKTRGQQVTLRCSSQSGHNTVSWYQQALGQGPQFIFQYYREEENGRGNFPPRFSGLQFPNYSSELNVNALELDDSALYLCASSSGTSAETQYFGPGTRLLVL.

J is TRBJ2-5 and V is TRBV19; TRBD1 aligns across 11 bases. Unmatched junction bases numbered 2, after V lost 3 bases and J lost 5 bases. Germline CDR1 and CDR2: LNHDA and SQIVND (reference sequence). The CDR3 spans 14 residues. CDR3 residues: CASSIGQGAETQYF. Here the CDR3 DNA reads TGTGCCAGTAGTATCGGACAGGGGGCGGAGACCCAGTACTTC.

This chain uses TRBV28 with TRBJ2-7; 7 bases match TRBD1. V trimming: 3 bases; J trimming: 1 base; junction bases outside the gene matches: 9. The CDR3 extends over 16 amino acids. The germline CDR1 and CDR2 sequences are MDHEN and SYDVKM. The CDR3 loop is CASSLGFAGGSYEQYF. The CDR3 region has the DNA TGTGCCAGCAGTTTGGGGTTCGCAGGGGGTTCCTACGAGCAGTACTTC. Full variable domain (outside the CDR3, taken from reference TRBV28 and TRBJ2-7): DVKVTQSSRYLVKRTGEKVFLECVQDMDHENMFWYRQDPGLGLRLIYFSYDVKMKEKGDIPEGYSVSREKKERFSLILESASTNQTSMYLCASSLGFAGGSYEQYFGPGTRLTVT.

This clone was observed once. The chain is built from TRBV4-2 and TRBJ2-7, with 9 bases fitting TRBD2. Germline V gives CDR1 LGHNA, CDR2 YNFKEQ. This CDR3 contains 16 residues. J was trimmed by 5 bases and V by 1 base; bases with no gene match: 9. The CDR3 DNA sequence: TGTGCCAGCAGCCAAGCACTTGCGGGGGGGCGGGACGAGCAGTACTTC. Amino acid sequence: CASSQALAGGRDEQYF.

V is TRBV7-3 and J is TRBJ1-1; D remains unclear. The V and J ends lost 0 bases and 1 base respectively, with 12 bases between them. This CDR3 spans 16 amino acids. Germline V gene sequence: CDR1 SGHTA, CDR2 FQGTGA. The CDR3, as DNA: TGTGCCAGCAGCTTAACCGCTTTAGTCTCGAACACTGAAGCTTTCTTT. Translation gives CASSLTALVSNTEAFF.

The chain is built from TRBV2 and TRBJ2-5; D remains unclear. With 3 bases removed from V and 0 bases from J, the gap between germline ends came to 5 bases. Germline CDR1 and CDR2: SNHLY and FYNNEI. This CDR3 has 13 amino acids. The CDR3 bases are TGTGCCAGCAGTGAGGAGTACCAAGAGACCCAGTACTTC. Translating it yields CASSEEYQETQYF.

This chain uses TRBV10-3 with TRBJ2-1; D might be TRBD1 (5 bases). V was trimmed by 11 bases and J by 3 bases, leaving 8 bases between them. The CDR3 is 11 amino acids. Germline V gene lookup returns CDR1 ENHRY and CDR2 SYGVKD. The CDR3 DNA follows: TGTGCCGTTGGACACTACAATGAGCAGTTCTTC. Translated, it gives CAVGHYNEQFF.

This rearrangement joins TRBV15 to TRBJ1-2; D might be TRBD1 (6 bases). The V end lost 2 bases, the J end lost 4 bases, and 14 bases lay between the germline ends. The CDR3 runs to 15 residues. Germline assignment: CDR1 LNHNV and CDR2 YYDKDF (reference sequence). The CDR3 is CATSRPRGGGYGYTF. The CDR3 DNA follows: TGTGCCACCAGCAGACCGAGGGGGGGCGGCTATGGCTACACCTTC.

This clone is deemed medium-sized. This rearrangement joins TRBV19 to TRBJ2-7; 7 nucleotides agree with TRBD2. V lost 7 bases and J lost 2; bases outside the gene matches: 8. The CDR3 extends over 14 amino acids. Germline V gives CDR1 LNHDA, CDR2 SQIVND (reference sequence). The DNA for the CDR3 is TGTGCCAGTACCCCAGGACTAGGAACCTACGAGCAGTACTTC. Residues: CASTPGLGTYEQYF.

The rearrangement uses TRBV5-4 and TRBJ1-4; D is possibly TRBD1 (5 bases). Germline V lookup: CDR1 SGHNT, CDR2 YYREEE (reference sequence). The V end was cut by 1 base, the J end by 7 bases, with 8 bases between. The CDR3 covers 13 residues. The DNA for the CDR3 is TGTGCCAGCAGCTTGAGGGGCGGTGAAAAACTGTTTTTT. This sequence encodes CASSLRGGEKLFF. Based on the CDR3 plus reference TRBV5-4 and TRBJ1-4, the full variable domain is ETGVTQSPTHLIKTRGQQVTLRCSSQSGHNTVSWYQQALGQGPQFIFQYYREEENGRGNFPPRFSGLQFPNYSSELNVNALELDDSALYLCASSLRGGEKLFFGSGTQLSVL.

The genes are TRBV6-6 and TRBJ1-5, with D perhaps matching TRBD1 (5 bases). Germline V gene sequence: CDR1 MNHNY, CDR2 SVGAGI (reference sequence). The V end was cut by 3 bases, the J end by 4 bases, with 10 bases between. The CDR3 sequence is 14 residues long. The CDR3 loop is CASSYGDRNQPQHF. As DNA, the CDR3 is TGTGCCAGCAGTTATGGCGACAGAAATCAGCCCCAGCATTTT.

This sequence joins TRBV2 and TRBJ2-7; TRBD1 aligns across 9 bases. Germline-derived CDR1 and CDR2 are SNHLY and FYNNEI. The V segment lost 9 bases and the J segment 4 bases; nucleotides outside the gene matches: 13. This CDR3 is 15 amino acids long. CDR3 in DNA: TGTGCCAGTCATGAAAGCGGGACAGGGTTTTACGAGCAGTACTTC. Protein product: CASHESGTGFYEQYF.

V and J are TRBV3-1 (or the pseudogene TRBV3-2) and TRBJ2-3; TRBD2 agrees at 10 bases. This CDR3 comprises 17 residues. Germline CDR1 is LGHDT and CDR2 is YNNKEL (reference sequence). J lost 3 bases, V lost 1 base, and 7 bases had no gene match. The CDR3 here is CASSQAGTSDLTDTQYF. CDR3 bases: TGTGCCAGCAGCCAAGCCGGGACTAGCGATTTGACAGATACGCAGTATTTT.

This sequence joins TRBV7-8 and TRBJ2-3; 8 bases line up with TRBD1. CDR3 length equals 16 residues. Trimming at V came to 5 bases and at J to 1 base, leaving 8 bases not matched to a gene. Germline V lookup: CDR1 SGHVS, CDR2 FQNEAQ. The CDR3 loop is CASSTSRGRGTDTQYF. For the CDR3, the DNA is TGTGCCAGCAGCACCTCCAGGGGGCGCGGCACAGATACGCAGTATTTT.

This rearrangement joins TRBV9 to TRBJ2-3; tentatively, D is TRBD2 (7 bases). Trimming stripped 4 bases from V and 1 base from J, with 13 bases between. The V gene's germline CDR1 is SGDLS and CDR2 YYNGEE. CDR3 length equals 15 residues. The CDR3 protein is CASSPAGGRTDTQYF. The DNA for the CDR3 is TGTGCCAGCAGCCCGGCCGGGGGGCGCACAGATACGCAGTATTTT.

The CDR3 region is CASSLDRSRGYTF. CDR3 nucleotide sequence: TGTGCCAGCAGCTTGGATCGGTCTCGCGGCTACACCTTC. This chain uses TRBV5-4 with TRBJ1-2; D gene unclear. Trimming stripped 0 bases from V and 8 bases from J, with 11 bases between. The V gene's germline CDR1 is SGHNT and CDR2 YYREEE (reference sequence). This CDR3 region has 13 residues.

In regard to this clone: One end of the junction fails to match germline, which may point to a read error. V gene TRBV7-7 combines with J gene TRBJ2-5; tentative D call: TRBD2 (7 bases). CDR1 is SSHAT and CDR2 is FNYEAQ in the germline V gene (reference sequence). CDR3 size: 18 residues. CDR3 nucleotide sequence: TGTGCTAGCAGCCATAGGCCCCTCTATGGGGGGGCCCAAGAGACCCAGTACTTC. Translating it yields CASSHRPLYGGAQETQYF.

V gene TRBV6-4 combines with J gene TRBJ1-1, with D perhaps TRBD1 (6 bases). This CDR3 is built from 17 residues. Germline CDR1 and CDR2: MRHNA and SNTAGT. The germline V and J ends were trimmed by 3 bases and 2 bases, with 19 bases remaining between them. CDR3 DNA sequence: TGTGCCAGCAGTGATGGGTTTTCGGCAGGGGTTAACACTGAAGCTTTCTTT. Amino acid sequence: CASSDGFSAGVNTEAFF.

CDR3 in DNA: TGCGCCAGCAGCCAAGCACCGGGACAGGGGGCTTTGGGGGCCAACGTCCTGACTTTC. Translation: CASSQAPGQGALGANVLTF. The J gene is TRBJ2-6, the V gene TRBV4-1; 12 positions match TRBD1. The J segment lost 4 bases and the V segment lost 1 base, leaving 8 bases of the junction unmatched. Germline assignment: CDR1 MGHRA and CDR2 YSYEKL. The CDR3 totals 19 residues.